The TCR beta chain described here comes from a study of STAT3 mutations in large granular lymphocyte leukemia. Trimming at V came to 7 bases and at J to 1 base, leaving 6 bases not matched to a gene. The germline gives CDR1 MGHRA, CDR2 YSYEKL. The CDR3 is made up of 15 amino acids. Worth noting for this clone: Antigen: not known.

Whole-study results and caveats: At least one immunodominant TCR beta clonotype appeared in every T-cell large granular lymphocyte leukemia patient. Persisting codominant clonotypes may have hidden a small pathogenic clone.

Clones were read by immunoSEQ multiplex PCR, and TCRdb kept only the in-frame ones, dropping some. Among approximately 43,000 clones listed, 80% to 85% were seen once. This receptor was identified in a human donor with T large granular lymphocyte leukemia. Some clones in this sample may be carry-over from other donors' samples. The genes are TRBV4-1 and TRBJ2-1, with 8 bases identical to TRBD2. Sequenced: PBMCs. DNA for the CDR3: TGCGCCAGCACCCACGGGGGGGGGTCCTACAATGAGCAGTTCTTC. Translated, it gives CASTHGGGSYNEQFF.